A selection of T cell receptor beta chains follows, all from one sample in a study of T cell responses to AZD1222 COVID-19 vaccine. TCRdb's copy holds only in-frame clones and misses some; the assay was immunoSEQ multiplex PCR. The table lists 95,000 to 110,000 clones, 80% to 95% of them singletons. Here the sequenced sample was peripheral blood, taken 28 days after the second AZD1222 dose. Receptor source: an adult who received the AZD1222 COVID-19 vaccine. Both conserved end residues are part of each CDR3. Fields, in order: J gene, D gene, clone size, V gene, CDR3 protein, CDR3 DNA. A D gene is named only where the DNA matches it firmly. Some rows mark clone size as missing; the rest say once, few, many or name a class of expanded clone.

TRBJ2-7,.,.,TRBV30,CAWSAGYEQYF,TGTGCCTGGAGTGCGGGGTACGAGCAGTACTTC
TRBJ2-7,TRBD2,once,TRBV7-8,CASSLVGGGGYEQYF,TGTGCCAGCAGCTTAGTTGGGGGGGGAGGCTACGAGCAGTACTTC
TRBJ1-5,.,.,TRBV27,CASSLEASSSQPQHF,TGTGCCAGCAGTTTAGAGGCCAGCTCTTCCCAGCCCCAGCATTTT
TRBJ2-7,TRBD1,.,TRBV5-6,CASSLSPGQMGPGEYEQYF,TGTGCCAGCAGCCTCTCCCCGGGACAGATGGGGCCGGGTGAATACGAGCAGTACTTC
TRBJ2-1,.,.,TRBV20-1,CSPYRNEQFF,TGCAGTCCATACCGGAATGAGCAGTTCTTC
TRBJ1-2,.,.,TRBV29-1,CSVRQTNYGYTF,TGCAGCGTACGTCAAACTAACTATGGCTACACCTTC
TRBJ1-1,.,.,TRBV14,CASSPAGRVNTEAFF,TGTGCCAGCAGCCCGGCGGGCAGGGTGAACACTGAAGCTTTCTTT
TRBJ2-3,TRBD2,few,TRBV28,CASSKLAGGRTDTQYF,TGTGCCAGCAGTAAACTAGCGGGAGGACGCACAGATACGCAGTATTTT
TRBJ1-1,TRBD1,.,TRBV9,CASSVRTGGEGTEAFF,TGTGCCAGCAGCGTACGGACAGGGGGCGAAGGCACTGAAGCTTTCTTT
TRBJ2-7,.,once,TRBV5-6,CASSFPGRRHEQYF,TGTGCCAGCAGCTTCCCGGGGAGGAGGCACGAGCAGTACTTC
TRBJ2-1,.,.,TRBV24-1,CATSEWEGASYNEQFF,TGTGCCACCAGTGAATGGGAGGGGGCATCCTACAATGAGCAGTTCTTC
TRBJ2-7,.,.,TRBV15,CATSRDLSASYEQYF,TGTGCCACCAGCAGGGACCTATCGGCCTCCTACGAGCAGTACTTC
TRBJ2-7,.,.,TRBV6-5,CASTGSTYEQYF,TGTGCCAGCACCGGCTCCACCTACGAGCAGTACTTC
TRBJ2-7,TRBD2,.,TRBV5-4,CASSLGSGSIYEQYF,TGTGCCAGCAGCTTGGGTAGCGGGAGTATCTACGAGCAGTACTTC
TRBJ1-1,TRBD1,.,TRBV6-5,CASSPLTGMGTEAFF,TGTGCCAGCAGTCCTCTGACAGGGATGGGCACTGAAGCTTTCTTT
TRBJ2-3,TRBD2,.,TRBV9,CASSASGGAGDTQYF,TGTGCCAGCAGCGCTAGCGGGGGGGCCGGGGATACGCAGTATTTT
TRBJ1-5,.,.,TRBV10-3,CAISDHRSSNQPQHF,TGTGCCATCAGTGACCACAGGTCTAGCAATCAGCCCCAGCATTTT
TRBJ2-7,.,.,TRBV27,CASSFSGEQYF,TGTGCCAGCAGTTTTTCGGGCGAGCAGTACTTC
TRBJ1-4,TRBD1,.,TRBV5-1,CASSLPLDRPTNEKLFF,TGCGCCAGCAGCTTGCCGTTGGACAGGCCAACTAATGAAAAACTGTTTTTT
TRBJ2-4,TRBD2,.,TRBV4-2,CASSRIAVSSGKNIQYF,TGTGCCAGCAGCCGAATCGCGGTATCTAGCGGCAAAAACATTCAGTACTTC
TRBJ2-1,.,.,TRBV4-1,CASSQGWGGVGNEQFF,TGCGCCAGCAGCCAAGGATGGGGGGGCGTCGGCAATGAGCAGTTCTTC
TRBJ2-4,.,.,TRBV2,CASSDGDIIAKNIQYF,TGTGCCAGCAGTGACGGAGACATTATAGCCAAAAACATTCAGTACTTC
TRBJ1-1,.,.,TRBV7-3,CASSSGTLNTEAFF,TGTGCCAGCAGCTCTGGGACTTTGAACACTGAAGCTTTCTTT
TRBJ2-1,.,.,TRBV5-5,CASSFEFLDEQFF,TGTGCCAGCAGCTTTGAATTTCTGGATGAGCAGTTCTTC
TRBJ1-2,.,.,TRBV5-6,CASSFFSKGPFLSGYTF,TGTGCCAGCAGCTTTTTTTCCAAGGGCCCTTTTTTGAGCGGCTACACCTTC
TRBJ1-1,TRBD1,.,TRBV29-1,CSALGQAYTEAFF,TGCAGCGCCCTGGGACAGGCATACACTGAAGCTTTCTTT
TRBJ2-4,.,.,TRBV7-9,CASSLQGAKNIQYF,TGTGCCAGCAGCTTACAGGGAGCCAAAAACATTCAGTACTTC
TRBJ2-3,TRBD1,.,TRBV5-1,CASSAGGGTDTQYF,TGCGCCAGCAGCGCAGGGGGCGGCACAGATACGCAGTATTTT